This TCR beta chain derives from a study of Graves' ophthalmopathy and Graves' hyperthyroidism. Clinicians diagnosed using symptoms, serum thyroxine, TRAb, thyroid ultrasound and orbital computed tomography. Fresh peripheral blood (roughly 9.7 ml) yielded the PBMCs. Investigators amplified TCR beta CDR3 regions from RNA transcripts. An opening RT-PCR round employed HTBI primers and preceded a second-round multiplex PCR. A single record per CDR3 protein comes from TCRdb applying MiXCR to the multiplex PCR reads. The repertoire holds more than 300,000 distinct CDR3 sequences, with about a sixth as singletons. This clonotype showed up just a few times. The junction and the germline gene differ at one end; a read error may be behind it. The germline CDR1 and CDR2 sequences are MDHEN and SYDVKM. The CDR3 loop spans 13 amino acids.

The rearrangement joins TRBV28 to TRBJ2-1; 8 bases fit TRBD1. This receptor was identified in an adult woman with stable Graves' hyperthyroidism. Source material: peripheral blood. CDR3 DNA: TGTGCCAGCAGTGACGCTGACCGGGACAGGATGTACTTC. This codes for CASSDADRDRMYF.